A single sample is the source of the 7 T cell receptor beta chains below, sequenced in a study of shared clonotypes between healthy human individuals. TCRdb's table, derived via immunoSEQ multiplex PCR, lists solely in-frame clones and lacks some. The sample contains around 480,000 clones, about 80% of which appear only once. Sequenced sample: PBMCs. These receptors were taken from a woman in her forties in good health. Some clones in this sample may be carry-over from other donors' samples.

The chain carries TRBV28 and TRBJ2-7; D gene uncertain. This CDR3 spans 16 amino acids. Trimming took 3 bases from V and 0 from J, leaving 15 bases between them. CDR1 is MDHEN and CDR2 is SYDVKM in the germline V gene. The CDR3 loop is CASSFLGQRISYEQYF. CDR3 DNA: TGTGCCAGCAGTTTTCTGGGCCAGAGAATCTCCTACGAGCAGTACTTC.

The gene calls are TRBV11-2 and TRBJ2-7; no reliable D call. This CDR3 contains 12 residues. Germline V lookup: CDR1 SGHAT, CDR2 FQNNGV. Between the trimmed V and J ends, which lost 3 bases and 4 bases, there was a span of 7 bases. The CDR3 sequence is CASSFSGYEQYF. The CDR3 nucleotides are TGTGCCAGCAGCTTTAGTGGGTACGAGCAGTACTTC. The full variable domain, completed using reference TRBV11-2 and TRBJ2-7, is EAGVAQSPRYKIIEKRQSVAFWCNPISGHATLYWYQQILGQGPKLLIQFQNNGVVDDSQLPKDRFSAERLKGVDSTLKIQPAKLEDSAVYLCASSFSGYEQYFGPGTRLTVT.

The rearrangement uses TRBV6-1 and TRBJ2-1, with 9 positions matching TRBD2. V was clipped by 6 bases and J by 6 bases; unmatched bases: 9. This CDR3 contains 15 residues. Germline lookup yields CDR1 MNHNS and CDR2 SASEGT. In nucleotides, the CDR3 is TGTGCCAGCAGCGCCTCGGCGGGAGGGCCCAATGAGCAGTTCTTC. This encodes CASSASAGGPNEQFF.

The V gene is TRBV30, the J gene TRBJ2-1; 7 nucleotides align to TRBD2. Germline CDR1 is GTSNPN and CDR2 is SVGIG (reference sequence). There are 14 residues in the CDR3. The ends lost 2 bases at V and 0 bases at J; junction bases unmatched: 1. Here the CDR3 reads CAWSRGVSYNEQFF. CDR3 bases: TGTGCCTGGAGTCGGGGGGTCTCCTACAATGAGCAGTTCTTC. Full variable domain (outside the CDR3, taken from reference TRBV30 and TRBJ2-1): SQTIHQWPATLVQPVGSPLSLECTVEGTSNPNLYWYRQAAGRGLQLLFYSVGIGQISSEVPQNLSASRPQDRQFILSSKKLLLSDSGFYLCAWSRGVSYNEQFFGPGTRLTVL.

The chain uses TRBV5-1 and TRBJ2-7, with a tentative D call TRBD2 (6 bases). The CDR3 is 14 amino acids. Germline V gene data show CDR1 as SGHRS and CDR2 as YFSETQ. Trimming shortened V by 0 bases and J by 4 bases, and 11 bases separated the two germline ends. The CDR3 region has the DNA TGCGCCAGCAGCTTGGCCAATGCGGGATACGAGCAGTACTTC. It codes for CASSLANAGYEQYF. The whole variable domain, remainder taken from reference TRBV5-1 and TRBJ2-7, is KAGVTQTPRYLIKTRGQQVTLSCSPISGHRSVSWYQQTPGQGLQFLFEYFSETQRNKGNFPGRFSGRQFSNSRSEMNVSTLELGDSALYLCASSLANAGYEQYFGPGTRLTVT.

The rearrangement uses TRBV6-5 and TRBJ2-7, with TRBD1 as a possible D gene (7 bases). The CDR3 totals 12 residues. The germline V and J ends were trimmed by 7 bases and 2 bases, with 9 bases remaining between them. Germline V CDR1 and CDR2: MNHEY, SVGAGI. CDR3 nucleotides: TGTGCCAGCACAGGGGGGCCCTACGAGCAGTACTTC. Residues: CASTGGPYEQYF.

This clone was counted a single time. This sequence joins TRBV5-5 and TRBJ2-1; D is unresolved. The germline CDR1 and CDR2 sequences are SGHKS and YYEKEE (reference sequence). Deletions cut 0 bases from V and 8 bases from J, with 6 bases between. This CDR3 region has 12 residues. CDR3 sequence (DNA): TGTGCCAGCAGCTTGGGGGTCTATGAGCAGTTCTTC. Translated: CASSLGVYEQFF.